A single sample gave rise to the 3 T cell receptor beta chains below, sequenced in a study of CD8+CD57+ T cells in acquired aplastic anemia (dated by TCRdb to the late 2010s). The patients picked for sequencing were ones in whom flow cytometry had shown an expansion of CD8+CD57+ cells. These reads were obtained on an Illumina HiSeq 2000. Genomic DNA was used as template for profiling of TCR beta VDJ combinations and CDR3 sequences. Using fastp trimming at Q25 and MiXCR clonotype assembly, TCRdb reanalyzed the public sequencing data and kept in-frame beta chains. A single entry per CDR3 protein holds the most common genes and DNA from its merged rows. For this sample the table gives fewer than 250,000 distinct CDR3 sequences, of which around 50% were detected only once. Approximately 20% of the sample is taken by the ten largest. The specimen sequenced was sorted CD4+, CD8+, or CD8+CD57+ T cells (not recorded which) from PBMCs. The source is a human donor with aplastic anemia.

This clonotype has more than one count but fewer than ten. This chain uses TRBV7-9 with TRBJ1-6, with TRBD1 as a possible D gene (5 bases). V lost 3 bases and J 9 bases, leaving 12 bases between the germline ends. The CDR3 loop spans 14 amino acids. CDR1 and CDR2 from the germline V gene are SEHNR and FQNEAQ (reference sequence). In DNA form, the CDR3 reads TGTGCCAGCAGCTTGGCCGGGGGAGGTTCACCCCTCCACTTT. It yields the protein CASSLAGGGSPLHF.

This clonotype has ten or more counts. The chain couples TRBV11-2 to TRBJ2-5; 12 positions match TRBD2. Germline CDR1 reads SGHAT; CDR2 reads FQNNGV. This CDR3 is built from 15 residues. V lost 5 bases, J lost 5 bases, and 6 bases stayed unmatched. This chain's CDR3 is CASSQRLAGVETQYF. In DNA, the CDR3 is TGTGCCAGCAGCCAACGACTAGCGGGGGTTGAGACCCAGTACTTC.

The CDR3 here is CASSGLAGVSQFF. In DNA form, the CDR3 reads TGTGCCAGCAGTGGTCTAGCGGGAGTTTCGCAGTTCTTC. This chain uses TRBV2 with TRBJ2-1; 10 bases agree with TRBD2. The J segment lost 12 bases and the V segment lost 4 bases, leaving 6 bases of the junction unmatched. CDR1 SNHLY and CDR2 FYNNEI come from the germline V gene. The CDR3 totals 13 residues.